This TCR beta chain came from a study of cytomegalovirus exposure and HLA in healthy donors. Study-wide results and limits: Later on, an analysis tied some 17,000 TCR beta sequences to HLA alleles at 0.05 false discovery rate. With DRB1 most and HLA-C fewest, TCR association rates differed between HLA loci in a later analysis. Because they were indistinguishable, some V segments, including TRBV6-2 and TRBV6-3, were excluded. Presence/absence results assume similar sequencing depth per donor, which may not hold.

PCR involved 60 Vbeta and 13 Jbeta primers. Profiling relied on immunoSEQ multiplex PCR, and the TCRdb table lists in-frame clones only, not all of them. The data show 150,000 to 200,000 clones, roughly 88% seen once. Concerning this clone itself: No antigen is known for it.

The CDR3 extends over 16 amino acids. V shed 4 bases, J shed 7 bases, and the junction held 9 bases outside the gene matches. CDR1 is LNHDA, CDR2 SQIVND, per germline (reference sequence). The V call is TRBV19, the J call TRBJ2-2; 10 nucleotides match TRBD1. The TCR comes from a young woman in good health and CMV-seronegative. The specimen sequenced was PBMCs. The CDR3 is CASSTEPGQGHGELFF. The CDR3 nucleotides read TGTGCCAGTAGTACCGAACCGGGACAGGGGCACGGGGAGCTGTTTTTT.